Sequencing of this TCR beta chain was carried out in a study of spatial heterogeneity in lung cancer. In the study overall: On average, each unique TCR and UMI combination appeared more than ten times in raw reads.

CDR3 size: 16 residues. With 0 bases clipped from V and 5 bases from J, the junction kept 5 bases outside the gene matches. Germline CDR1 is LGHNA and CDR2 is YSLEER. In its sample, this clonotype was seen many times. Described time point: sample taken at primary tumor resection. Material for sequencing was whole RNA from tumor, nontumor lung or frozen PBMC, left unsorted. TCRdb itself ran the 5' RACE reads through MiXCR, one entry per CDR3 protein. The repertoire consists of some 87,000 distinct CDR3 sequences, with roughly 8.7% occurring once and the leading ten covering 6.9%. This receptor was taken from a male donor with early-stage non-small cell lung cancer. The sample was PBMCs, taken at surgery. The chain has TRBV4-3 and TRBJ1-4, with TRBD1 matching 8 bases. The CDR3 sequence: CASSQEWDRLNEKLFF. CDR3 DNA: TGCGCCAGCAGCCAAGAATGGGACAGGCTGAATGAAAAACTGTTTTTT.